One and the same sample provided the 16 T cell receptor beta chains below, sequenced in a study of blood T cells in healthy people across ages. Together with a sample-barcoded 5' primer, a J-beta primer mix was included in a second PCR lasting about 6 to 11 cycles. TCRdb re-derived calls from the 5' RACE reads in MiXCR, one entry per CDR3 protein. The sample carries approximately 1,000,000 distinct CDR3 sequences, around 45% recorded once. Sequenced: blood. These receptors all come from a woman in her sixties in good health.

The chain joins TRBV6-2 or TRBV6-3 to TRBJ1-5; D gene ambiguous. The length of the CDR3 is 15 residues. Germline V gives CDR1 MNHEY, CDR2 SVGEGT. V lost 2 bases and J 2 bases, leaving 10 bases between the germline ends. CDR3 region: CASSYLGRGNQPQHF. As DNA, the CDR3 is TGTGCCAGCAGTTACCTGGGTAGGGGCAATCAGCCCCAGCATTTT.

In this sample, this clonotype turned up a few times. The rearrangement links TRBV5-1 to TRBJ2-2; possible D gene TRBD2, 5 bases. V was shortened by 7 bases and J by 6 bases, with 10 bases between the two germline ends. Germline V gene lookup returns CDR1 SGHRS and CDR2 YFSETQ. This CDR3 is 12 amino acids long. The CDR3 loop reads CASPGFAGELFF. For the CDR3, the DNA is TGCGCCAGCCCGGGGTTCGCCGGGGAGCTGTTTTTT.

This clonotype was observed a handful of times. The rearrangement joins TRBV20-1 to TRBJ2-5, with 7 bases aligning to TRBD2. Near its end, the DNA agrees better with TRBJ2-7, so the J call may be wrong. CDR1 DFQATT and CDR2 SNEGSKA come from the germline V gene (reference sequence). The CDR3 runs 14 residues. CDR3 residues: CSGIKGGSFYEQYF. The CDR3 bases are TGCAGTGGCATTAAGGGCGGGAGTTTCTACGAGCAGTACTTC.

This clonotype was found a few times. The J gene is TRBJ2-7, the V gene TRBV21-1. TRBV21-1 is marked as a pseudogene. The CDR3 loop spans 13 amino acids. For the CDR3, the DNA is TGTGCCAGCAGCACCAACGAGCACTACGAGCAGTACTTC. Its protein is CASSTNEHYEQYF.

The table lists this clonotype with many counts. The V call is TRBV27, the J call TRBJ2-7; no definite D call. Germline V CDR1 and CDR2: MNHEY, SMNVEV (reference sequence). This CDR3 is 12 amino acids long. Trimming cost V 6 bases and J 0 bases, with 6 bases left between them. The CDR3 is CASSPNSYEQYF. As DNA, the CDR3 is TGTGCCAGCAGCCCCAACTCCTACGAGCAGTACTTC.

V usage is TRBV9 and J usage is TRBJ2-2; D is perhaps TRBD2 (5 bases). Germline CDR1 and CDR2: SGDLS and YYNGEE. The CDR3 length is 16 residues. Deletions cut 0 bases from V and 2 bases from J, with 11 bases between. The CDR3 nucleotides are TGTGCCAGCAGCGTAGCAGGAGGACTTAACACCGGGGAGCTGTTTTTT. Amino acids: CASSVAGGLNTGELFF.

The chain recombines TRBV12-3 or TRBV12-4 with TRBJ2-5, with TRBD2 matching 7 bases. This CDR3 is 15 amino acids long. V shed 3 bases and J 2 bases; nucleotides not matched to a gene: 6. CDR3 residues: CASSLGGRWQETQYF. Here the CDR3 DNA reads TGTGCCAGCAGTTTGGGGGGGAGGTGGCAAGAGACCCAGTACTTC.

This clonotype was seen only once. The V call is TRBV15, the J call TRBJ2-7, with a tentative D call TRBD2 (6 bases). Trimming cost V 0 bases and J 0 bases, with 9 bases left between them. The CDR3 length is 15 residues. Germline V gene sequence: CDR1 LNHNV, CDR2 YYDKDF (reference sequence). CDR3 in DNA: TGTGCCACCAGCAGAGAAGGGAGGAGCTCCTACGAGCAGTACTTC. Its protein is CATSREGRSSYEQYF. Full variable domain (missing parts from reference TRBV15 and TRBJ2-7): DAMVIQNPRYQVTQFGKPVTLSCSQTLNHNVMYWYQQKSSQAPKLLFHYYDKDFNNEADTPDNFQSRRPNTSFCFLDIRSPGLGDTAMYLCATSREGRSSYEQYFGPGTRLTVT.

This rearrangement joins TRBV7-3 to TRBJ2-1; possibly TRBD2 for D (6 bases). The V end lost 3 bases, the J end lost 2 bases, and 11 bases lay between the germline ends. Germline lookup yields CDR1 SGHTA and CDR2 FQGTGA. The CDR3 consists of 15 residues. The CDR3 here is CASSLEGEAYNEQFF. In nucleotides, the CDR3 is TGTGCCAGCAGCTTGGAAGGGGAGGCCTACAATGAGCAGTTCTTC. The variable domain in full, with the rest retrieved from reference TRBV7-3 and TRBJ2-1, is GAGVSQTPSNKVTEKGKYVELRCDPISGHTALYWYRQSLGQGPEFLIYFQGTGAADDSGLPNDRFFAVRPEGSVSTLKIQRTERGDSAVYLCASSLEGEAYNEQFFGPGTRLTVL.

This clonotype showed up just a few times. The chain employs TRBV9 and TRBJ1-2, with 8 nucleotides matching TRBD1. The length of the CDR3 is 15 residues. Germline assignment: CDR1 SGDLS and CDR2 YYNGEE. Trimming removed 0 bases from V and 8 bases from J; junction bases left unmatched: 9. CDR3 sequence (DNA): TGTGCCAGCAGCGTAGTATCAGGGGGCATAGTCGGCTACACCTTC. Amino acids: CASSVVSGGIVGYTF.

As concerns this clonotype: Compared with germline, one end of the junction differs, possibly owing to a read error. This chain uses TRBV10-3 with TRBJ2-3, with a weak D call TRBD1 (5 bases). The length of the CDR3 is 18 residues. The germline V gene encodes CDR1 ENHRY and CDR2 SYGVKD. The CDR3 is CAISEESGITSNTDTRYF. CDR3 DNA: TGTGCCATCAGTGAGGAATCAGGGATTACCTCTAACACAGATACGCGGTATTTT.

The chain is built from TRBV20-1 and TRBJ2-7; 8 positions agree with TRBD2. Unmatched junction bases numbered 12, after V lost 5 bases and J lost 3 bases. The germline V gene has CDR1 DFQATT and CDR2 SNEGSKA (reference sequence). The CDR3 has 15 amino acids. The CDR3 DNA is TGCAGTGCTCCCGACCCGGGGGGGAAATTCTACGAGCAGTACTTC. Encoded protein: CSAPDPGGKFYEQYF.

This clonotype was counted between two and nine times. The genes are TRBV5-1 and TRBJ1-2, with 8 bases that match TRBD1. This CDR3 region has 15 residues. CDR1 is SGHRS, CDR2 YFSETQ, per germline. The ends lost 4 bases at V and 8 bases at J; junction bases unmatched: 13. The CDR3 reads CASSPLGEAGGGYTF. CDR3 nucleotides: TGCGCCAGCAGCCCCCTCGGAGAGGCAGGGGGCGGCTACACCTTC. The whole variable domain, filled in from reference TRBV5-1 and TRBJ1-2, reads KAGVTQTPRYLIKTRGQQVTLSCSPISGHRSVSWYQQTPGQGLQFLFEYFSETQRNKGNFPGRFSGRQFSNSRSEMNVSTLELGDSALYLCASSPLGEAGGGYTFGSGTRLTVV.

This clonotype was picked up a small number of times. This rearrangement joins TRBV6-5 to TRBJ2-1, with TRBD2 identical over 7 bases. V trimming: 2 bases; J trimming: 5 bases; junction bases outside the gene matches: 12. The CDR3 extends over 17 amino acids. Germline assignment: CDR1 MNHEY and CDR2 SVGAGI. The CDR3 loop reads CASSYGSLAAGHNEQFF. Here the CDR3 DNA reads TGTGCCAGCAGTTACGGGAGCCTAGCGGCGGGGCACAATGAGCAGTTCTTC.

This clonotype was seen a few times. The chain has TRBV20-1 and TRBJ2-1, with D maybe TRBD2 (5 bases). Trimming stripped 3 bases from V and 6 bases from J, with 18 bases between. From germline, CDR1 is DFQATT and CDR2 SNEGSKA (reference sequence). The CDR3 loop spans 15 amino acids. CDR3 amino acids: CSASYGRGARNEQFF. The CDR3 bases are TGCAGTGCTAGCTACGGACGGGGAGCCCGCAATGAGCAGTTCTTC.

The table lists this clonotype with a few counts. The chain uses TRBV11-1 and TRBJ2-3; tentative D call: TRBD1 (6 bases). The germline V gene has CDR1 SGHAT and CDR2 FQDESV (reference sequence). Trimming cost V 3 bases and J 0 bases, with 10 bases left between them. This CDR3 region has 15 residues. CDR3 in DNA: TGTGCCAGCAGCTTTGGACAGACCAGCACAGATACGCAGTATTTT. This encodes CASSFGQTSTDTQYF.